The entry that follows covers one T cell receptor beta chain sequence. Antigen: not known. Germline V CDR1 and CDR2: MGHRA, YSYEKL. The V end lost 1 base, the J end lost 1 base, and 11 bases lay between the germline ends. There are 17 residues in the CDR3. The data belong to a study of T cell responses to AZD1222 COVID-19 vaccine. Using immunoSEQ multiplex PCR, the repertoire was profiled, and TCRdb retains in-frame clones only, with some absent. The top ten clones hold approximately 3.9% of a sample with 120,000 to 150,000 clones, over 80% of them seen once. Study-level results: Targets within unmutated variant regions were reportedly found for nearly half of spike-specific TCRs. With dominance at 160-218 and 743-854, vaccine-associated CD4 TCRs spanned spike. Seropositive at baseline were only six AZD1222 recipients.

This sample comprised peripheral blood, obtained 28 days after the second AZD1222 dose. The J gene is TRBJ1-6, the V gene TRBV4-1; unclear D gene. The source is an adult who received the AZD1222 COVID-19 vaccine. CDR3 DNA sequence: TGCGCCAGCAGCCAAGGGGAAAGGGTATCCTATAATTCACCCCTCCACTTT. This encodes CASSQGERVSYNSPLHF.